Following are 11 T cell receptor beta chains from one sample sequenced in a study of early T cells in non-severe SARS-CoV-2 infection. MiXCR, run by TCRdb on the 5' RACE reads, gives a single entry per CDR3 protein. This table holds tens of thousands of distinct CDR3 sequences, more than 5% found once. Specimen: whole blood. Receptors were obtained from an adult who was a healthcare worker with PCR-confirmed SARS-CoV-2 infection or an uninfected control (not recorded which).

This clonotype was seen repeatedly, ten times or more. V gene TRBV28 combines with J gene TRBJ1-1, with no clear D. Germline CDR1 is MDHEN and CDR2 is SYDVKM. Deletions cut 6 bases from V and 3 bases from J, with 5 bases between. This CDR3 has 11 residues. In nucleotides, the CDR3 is TGTGCCAGCAGGTATTACACTGAAGCTTTCTTT. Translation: CASRYYTEAFF.

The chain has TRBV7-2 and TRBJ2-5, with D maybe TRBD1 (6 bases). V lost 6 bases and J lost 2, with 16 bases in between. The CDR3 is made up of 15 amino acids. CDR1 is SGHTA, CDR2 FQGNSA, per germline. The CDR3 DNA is TGTGCCAGCAGTTTTCAAGGACAGACTCAAGAGACCCAGTACTTC. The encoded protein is CASSFQGQTQETQYF.

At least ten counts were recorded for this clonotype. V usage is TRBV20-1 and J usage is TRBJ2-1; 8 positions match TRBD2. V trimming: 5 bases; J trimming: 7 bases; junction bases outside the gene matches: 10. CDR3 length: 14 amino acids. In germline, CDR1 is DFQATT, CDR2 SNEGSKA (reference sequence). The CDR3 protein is CSAVTSGSRNEQFF. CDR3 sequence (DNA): TGCAGTGCTGTCACCAGCGGGAGTCGGAATGAGCAGTTCTTC.

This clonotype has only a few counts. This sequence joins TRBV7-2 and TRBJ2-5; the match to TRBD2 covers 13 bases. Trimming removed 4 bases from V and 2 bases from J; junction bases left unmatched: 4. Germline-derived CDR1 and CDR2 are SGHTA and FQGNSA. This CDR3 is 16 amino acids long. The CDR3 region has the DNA TGTGCCAGCAGCTCTGCACTAGCGGGGGGGCAAGAGACCCAGTACTTC. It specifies CASSSALAGGQETQYF.

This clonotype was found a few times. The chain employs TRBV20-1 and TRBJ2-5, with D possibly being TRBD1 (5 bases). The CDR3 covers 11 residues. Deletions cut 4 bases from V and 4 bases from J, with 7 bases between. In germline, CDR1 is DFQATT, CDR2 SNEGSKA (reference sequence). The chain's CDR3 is CSATRVETQYF. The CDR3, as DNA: TGCAGTGCTACCAGGGTAGAGACCCAGTACTTC.

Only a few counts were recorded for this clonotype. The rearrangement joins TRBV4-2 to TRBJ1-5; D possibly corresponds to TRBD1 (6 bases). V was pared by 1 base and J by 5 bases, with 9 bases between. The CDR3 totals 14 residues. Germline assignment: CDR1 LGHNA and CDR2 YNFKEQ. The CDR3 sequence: CASSQAGGDQPQHF. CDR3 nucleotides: TGTGCCAGCAGCCAAGCTGGGGGCGATCAGCCCCAGCATTTT.

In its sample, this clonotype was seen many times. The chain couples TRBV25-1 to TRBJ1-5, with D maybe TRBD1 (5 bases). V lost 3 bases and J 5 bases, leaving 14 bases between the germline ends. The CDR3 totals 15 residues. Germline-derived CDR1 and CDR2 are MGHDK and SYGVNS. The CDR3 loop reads CASSDSRDNHQPQHF. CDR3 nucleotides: TGTGCCAGCAGTGATAGCAGGGATAACCATCAGCCCCAGCATTTT.

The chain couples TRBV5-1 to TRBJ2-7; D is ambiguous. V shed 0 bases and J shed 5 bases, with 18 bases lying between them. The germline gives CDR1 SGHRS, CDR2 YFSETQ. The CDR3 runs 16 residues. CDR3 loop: CASSLATRRSRDEQYF. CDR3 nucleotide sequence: TGCGCCAGCAGCTTGGCGACCCGAAGAAGTCGTGACGAGCAGTACTTC.

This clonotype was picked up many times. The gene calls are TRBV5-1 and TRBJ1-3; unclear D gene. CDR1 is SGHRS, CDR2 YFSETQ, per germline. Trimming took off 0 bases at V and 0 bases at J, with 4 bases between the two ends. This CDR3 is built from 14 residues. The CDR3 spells CASSLGPSGNTIYF. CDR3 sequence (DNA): TGCGCCAGCAGCTTGGGGCCCTCTGGAAACACCATATATTTT. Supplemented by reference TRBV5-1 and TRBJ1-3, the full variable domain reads KAGVTQTPRYLIKTRGQQVTLSCSPISGHRSVSWYQQTPGQGLQFLFEYFSETQRNKGNFPGRFSGRQFSNSRSEMNVSTLELGDSALYLCASSLGPSGNTIYFGEGSWLTVV.

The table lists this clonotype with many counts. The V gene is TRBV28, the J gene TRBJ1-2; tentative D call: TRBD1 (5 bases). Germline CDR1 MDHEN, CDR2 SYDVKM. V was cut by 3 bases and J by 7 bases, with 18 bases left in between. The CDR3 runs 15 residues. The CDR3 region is CASSFLDRRKLGYTF. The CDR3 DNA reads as TGTGCCAGCAGTTTCCTCGACAGAAGGAAGCTTGGCTACACCTTC.

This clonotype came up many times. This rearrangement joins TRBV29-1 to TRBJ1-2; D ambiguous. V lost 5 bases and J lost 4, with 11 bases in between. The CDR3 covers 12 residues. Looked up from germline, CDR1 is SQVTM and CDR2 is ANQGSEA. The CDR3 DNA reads TGCAGCGTTCGGTCCTCAATCTATGGCTACACCTTC. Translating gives CSVRSSIYGYTF.